This T cell receptor beta chain was recovered during a study of shared clonotypes between healthy human individuals. Assay used: immunoSEQ multiplex PCR; TCRdb lists only in-frame clones, some missing. The sample yields approximately 2.1 million clones, approximately 95% seen once. This clone was counted a single time. CDR1 and CDR2 (germline): SGHDT, YYEEEE. The CDR3 extends over 16 amino acids. With V trimmed by 1 base and J by 1 base, 8 bases remained unmatched. This rearrangement joins TRBV5-6 to TRBJ2-7, with 7 bases matching TRBD1. Sequencing was done on a sample of naive CD4+ T cells from PBMCs. Documented subset: CD45RA+ positively selected. The TCR originated in a man between 18 and 29 years old in good health. Some clones in this sample may be carry-over from other donors' samples. Here the CDR3 DNA reads TGTGCCAGCAGCTTGAGGCCGAGACAGGGATCCTACGAGCAGTACTTC. Its protein is CASSLRPRQGSYEQYF.